Sequencing of this TCR beta chain was carried out in a study of blood T cell repertoires in COVID-19. The germline V gene encodes CDR1 SEHNR and CDR2 FQNEAQ (reference sequence). The CDR3 consists of 14 residues. V trimming: 5 bases; J trimming: 5 bases; junction bases outside the gene matches: 6. The data were produced by immunoSEQ multiplex PCR, yet TCRdb's version contains in-frame clones alone and is incomplete. The repertoire has 250,000 to 300,000 clones, approximately 81% of them found once; the top ten carry 2.5% to 3%. The rearrangement uses TRBV7-9 and TRBJ1-1, with 9 bases lining up with TRBD1. The TCR was taken from a woman aged 55-70 years with active or convalescent COVID-19. The sequenced sample consisted of peripheral blood. The CDR3 loop is CASSINRGQTEAFF. Here the CDR3 DNA reads TGTGCCAGCAGCATAAACAGGGGGCAGACTGAAGCTTTCTTT.